Below are 25 T cell receptor beta chains sequenced from a single sample in a study of blood T cell repertoires in COVID-19. TCRdb's copy holds only in-frame clones and misses some; the assay was immunoSEQ multiplex PCR. The sample includes a few hundred thousand clones, around 84% of them seen just once. The specimen was peripheral blood. The receptors were gathered from a woman aged 55 to 70 who had recovered from COVID-19.

The genes are TRBV11-1 and TRBJ2-1; 9 bases agree with TRBD1. The CDR3 sequence is 14 residues long. The germline CDR1 and CDR2 sequences are SGHAT and FQDESV (reference sequence). V was pared by 8 bases and J by 5 bases, with 7 bases of the junction left unmatched. The chain's CDR3 is CASLKGQGNNEQFF. The CDR3 DNA sequence: TGTGCCAGCCTAAAGGGACAGGGAAACAATGAGCAGTTCTTC.

For this clone: Other DNA sequences from this sample encode an identical CDR3 as well. V gene TRBV18 combines with J gene TRBJ1-1; no clear D. Germline CDR1 and CDR2: KGHSH and LQKENI. V lost 1 base to trimming and J lost 1 base, with 4 bases between them. This CDR3 has 13 amino acids. The CDR3 DNA is TGTGCCAGCTCACCACGGGCGAACACTGAAGCTTTCTTT. Protein sequence: CASSPRANTEAFF. Variable domain in full (rest from reference TRBV18 and TRBJ1-1): NAGVMQNPRHLVRRRGQEARLRCSPMKGHSHVYWYRQLPEEGLKFMVYLQKENIIDESGMPKERFSAEFPKEGPSILRIQQVVRGDSAAYFCASSPRANTEAFFGQGTRLTVV.

This clone was found once. This chain joins TRBV6-5 and TRBJ2-5, with D perhaps TRBD1 (6 bases). The CDR3 spans 14 residues. Trimming left V 4 bases short and J 4 bases short, with 13 bases between. CDR1 MNHEY and CDR2 SVGAGI come from the germline V gene. Here the CDR3 DNA reads TGTGCCAGCAGTTCCGACTGGGGGCGAGAGACCCAGTACTTC. Its translation is CASSSDWGRETQYF.

The CDR3 nucleotides read TGTGCCAGCAGCAGAGGACAGACGGCTGGAAACACCATATATTTT. Protein sequence: CASSRGQTAGNTIYF. The V gene is TRBV7-9, the J gene TRBJ1-3; tentative D call: TRBD1 (6 bases). V lost 5 bases and J 2 bases, leaving 13 bases between the germline ends. Germline lookup yields CDR1 SEHNR and CDR2 FQNEAQ (reference sequence). The CDR3 is made up of 15 amino acids. The full variable domain, rest sourced from reference TRBV7-9 and TRBJ1-3, is DTGVSQNPRHKITKRGQNVTFRCDPISEHNRLYWYRQTLGQGPEFLTYFQNEAQLEKSRLLSDRFSAERPKGSFSTLEIQRTEQGDSAMYLCASSRGQTAGNTIYFGEGSWLTVV.

This chain links TRBV30 with TRBJ2-3, with unresolved D. V lost 0 bases, J lost 3 bases, and 7 bases lay in between. The CDR3 runs 13 residues. From germline, CDR1 is GTSNPN and CDR2 SVGIG (reference sequence). Here the CDR3 reads CAWSVYQTDTQYF. The CDR3, as DNA: TGTGCCTGGAGTGTATACCAGACAGATACGCAGTATTTT.

This rearrangement joins TRBV7-9 to TRBJ1-1, with unresolved D. Trimming stripped 1 base from V and 4 bases from J, with 7 bases between. CDR1 and CDR2 (germline): SEHNR, FQNEAQ (reference sequence). The CDR3 extends over 13 amino acids. The CDR3 loop is CASSLDWATEAFF. The CDR3 region has the DNA TGTGCCAGCAGCTTAGATTGGGCCACTGAAGCTTTCTTT.

The J gene is TRBJ1-1, the V gene TRBV27; 7 nucleotides agree with TRBD1. CDR1 and CDR2 from the germline V gene are MNHEY and SMNVEV (reference sequence). The J segment lost 5 bases and the V segment lost 6 bases, leaving 12 bases of the junction unmatched. The CDR3 sequence is 15 residues long. This CDR3 reads CASRNPTGRRTEAFF. CDR3 bases: TGTGCCAGCAGAAACCCGACAGGGAGGAGGACTGAAGCTTTCTTT.

The chain links TRBV5-1 to TRBJ2-5, with D possibly TRBD1 on 5 matching bases. Deletions cut 0 bases from V and 5 bases from J, with 11 bases between. CDR1 is SGHRS, CDR2 YFSETQ, per germline. The CDR3 is made up of 14 amino acids. CDR3 nucleotide sequence: TGCGCCAGCAGCTTGGCCTCAGGGCGGGAGACCCAGTACTTC. This translates into CASSLASGRETQYF.

V usage is TRBV3-1 (or the pseudogene TRBV3-2) and J usage is TRBJ2-5; TRBD2 agrees at 14 bases. This CDR3 is 18 amino acids long. The trim removed 0 bases at V and 4 bases at J, leaving 7 bases unmatched. CDR1 is LGHDT, CDR2 YNNKEL, per germline (reference sequence). CDR3 nucleotide sequence: TGTGCCAGCAGCCAAGAAGGGACTAGCGGGGGACCTAGAGAGACCCAGTACTTC. This gives the protein CASSQEGTSGGPRETQYF.

This chain links TRBV19 with TRBJ2-1; possibly TRBD2 for D (6 bases). The germline V gene encodes CDR1 LNHDA and CDR2 SQIVND (reference sequence). The V end lost 3 bases, the J end lost 3 bases, and 15 bases lay between the germline ends. This CDR3 is built from 16 residues. The chain's CDR3 is CASSIMAGRFYNEQFF. CDR3 DNA: TGTGCCAGTAGTATCATGGCGGGGCGATTCTACAATGAGCAGTTCTTC. Full variable domain (outside the CDR3, taken from reference TRBV19 and TRBJ2-1): DGGITQSPKYLFRKEGQNVTLSCEQNLNHDAMYWYRQDPGQGLRLIYYSQIVNDFQKGDIAEGYSVSREKKESFPLTVTSAQKNPTAFYLCASSIMAGRFYNEQFFGPGTRLTVL.

The chain uses TRBV7-2 and TRBJ1-2; 8 positions agree with TRBD1. V trimming: 5 bases; J trimming: 8 bases; junction bases outside the gene matches: 10. The germline CDR1 and CDR2 sequences are SGHTA and FQGNSA. CDR3 length: 14 amino acids. This CDR3 is CASSPYQGARGYTF. In DNA form, the CDR3 reads TGTGCCAGCAGCCCCTATCAGGGGGCACGGGGCTACACCTTC.

This clone was recorded a few times. Distinct nucleotide sequences in the sample also encode this CDR3. The V call is TRBV5-1, the J call TRBJ2-5; the D gene is possibly TRBD2 (5 bases). Trimming stripped 3 bases from V and 5 bases from J, with 5 bases between. CDR1 is SGHRS and CDR2 is YFSETQ in the germline V gene. CDR3 length equals 11 residues. CDR3 amino acids: CASSSGETQYF. CDR3 DNA sequence: TGCGCCAGCAGCTCGGGGGAGACCCAGTACTTC.

The chain has TRBV25-1 and TRBJ2-2, with D hard to call. Germline CDR1 and CDR2: MGHDK and SYGVNS. The CDR3 has 13 amino acids. V was pared by 5 bases and J by 7 bases, with 11 bases between. The CDR3 DNA reads TGTGCCAGCAGTCTATCAGGTAGCGGGGAGCTGTTTTTT. Its translation: CASSLSGSGELFF.

The V and J genes are TRBV20-1 and TRBJ2-5; D perhaps matches TRBD1 (5 bases). The CDR3 sequence is 11 residues long. CDR1 and CDR2 (germline): DFQATT, SNEGSKA (reference sequence). Deletions cut 3 bases from V and 7 bases from J, with 9 bases between. CDR3 residues: CSARWGGTQYF. For the CDR3, the DNA is TGCAGTGCTAGGTGGGGCGGGACCCAGTACTTC.

This chain connects TRBV4-2 to TRBJ2-6, with a weak D call TRBD1 (5 bases). Germline V lookup: CDR1 LGHNA, CDR2 YNFKEQ. The CDR3 has 18 amino acids. V was pared by 1 base and J by 0 bases, with 13 bases between. Written as DNA, the CDR3 is TGTGCCAGCAGCCAAGCGCAGGGTAGGGCCTCTGGGGCCAACGTCCTGACTTTC. Its protein is CASSQAQGRASGANVLTF.

The chain is built from TRBV9 and TRBJ1-6, with TRBD1 matching over 7 bases. Germline trimming cut 0 bases from V and 8 bases from J; bases unmatched to any gene: 11. Looked up from germline, CDR1 is SGDLS and CDR2 is YYNGEE. The CDR3 is made up of 17 amino acids. CDR3 loop: CASSVALGGTADSPLHF. CDR3 sequence (DNA): TGTGCCAGCAGCGTAGCTCTCGGAGGGACAGCCGATTCACCCCTCCACTTT.

This clone appeared a few times. The J gene is TRBJ1-2, the V gene TRBV7-9; 7 bases agree with TRBD1. V lost 1 base and J lost 4; bases outside the gene matches: 6. The CDR3 is made up of 15 amino acids. Germline V gives CDR1 SEHNR, CDR2 FQNEAQ (reference sequence). The CDR3 protein is CASSLDRGLTYGYTF. The CDR3 DNA is TGTGCCAGCAGCTTAGACAGGGGTCTCACCTATGGCTACACCTTC.

The rearrangement links TRBV30 to TRBJ2-2; 8 bases map to TRBD2. V lost 3 bases, J lost 2 bases, and 11 bases stayed unmatched. CDR3 length equals 17 residues. CDR1 is GTSNPN and CDR2 is SVGIG in the germline V gene (reference sequence). CDR3 in amino acids: CAWRPYLGLANTGELFF. CDR3 in DNA: TGTGCCTGGAGGCCCTACCTCGGACTAGCCAACACCGGGGAGCTGTTTTTT.

V is TRBV12-3 or TRBV12-4 and J is TRBJ2-3; maybe TRBD1 (6 bases). The CDR3 has 12 residues. Trimming removed 7 bases at V and 1 base at J, with 6 bases between. Here the CDR3 reads CASNRGTDTQYF. The CDR3 DNA sequence: TGTGCCAGCAACAGGGGCACAGATACGCAGTATTTT.

The chain joins TRBV7-2 to TRBJ1-2; 7 bases line up with TRBD1. J lost 3 bases, V lost 2 bases, and 3 bases had no gene match. Germline lookup yields CDR1 SGHTA and CDR2 FQGNSA. This CDR3 is 14 amino acids long. As DNA, the CDR3 is TGTGCCAGCAGCTTAAATCAGGGGGACTATGGCTACACCTTC. This gives the protein CASSLNQGDYGYTF.

The rearrangement joins TRBV13 to TRBJ1-1; D is unclear. The CDR3 contains 13 residues. In germline, CDR1 is PRHDT, CDR2 FYEKMQ (reference sequence). Trimming pared 4 bases from V and 8 bases from J, leaving 14 bases between. CDR3 loop: CASSSTDTVEAFF. The CDR3, as DNA: TGTGCCAGCAGCTCGACCGACACCGTCGAAGCTTTCTTT.

The chain links TRBV7-3 to TRBJ1-5; tentatively, D is TRBD1 (6 bases). From germline, CDR1 is SGHTA and CDR2 FQGTGA. The CDR3 length is 13 residues. Between the trimmed V and J ends, which lost 4 bases and 7 bases, there was a span of 11 bases. CDR3 residues: CASSSGAGQPQHF. Written as DNA, the CDR3 is TGTGCCAGCAGCTCAGGGGCAGGGCAGCCCCAGCATTTT.

This clone was found a few times. V gene TRBV9 combines with J gene TRBJ2-5; TRBD2 matches 10 bases. Germline trimming cut 0 bases from V and 5 bases from J; bases unmatched to any gene: 1. Germline V gives CDR1 SGDLS, CDR2 YYNGEE. This CDR3 has 14 residues. CDR3 bases: TGTGCCAGCAGCGTAGAGGGACTAGCGGAGACCCAGTACTTC. This gives the protein CASSVEGLAETQYF.

This sequence joins TRBV30 and TRBJ2-7; TRBD1 matches 11 bases. V lost 1 base, J lost 6 bases, and 8 bases stayed unmatched. This CDR3 is 15 amino acids long. CDR1 is GTSNPN, CDR2 SVGIG, per germline (reference sequence). The DNA of the CDR3 is TGTGCCTGGAGTGGGGACAGGGGGTCCCTCCGCGAGCAGTACTTC. It yields the protein CAWSGDRGSLREQYF.

The J gene is TRBJ2-7, the V gene TRBV6-4, with unresolved D. Trimming stripped 8 bases from V and 1 base from J, with 9 bases between. The germline CDR1 and CDR2 sequences are MRHNA and SNTAGT. The CDR3 length is 12 residues. CDR3 coding DNA: TGTGCCAGCGGTGGCAGGTCCTACGAGCAGTACTTC. Its translation: CASGGRSYEQYF.